The clone carrying this TCR beta chain is a singleton in its sample. These data belong to a study of blood T cell repertoires in COVID-19. Study-level information: Acute-phase and convalescent COVID-19 samples originated in the United States, Italy and Spain. In each case, the material was cDNA or gDNA derived from T cells, B-cell-depleted T cells, or PBMCs.

Germline V gene sequence: CDR1 KGHDR, CDR2 SFDVKD. This CDR3 comprises 13 residues. V lost 4 bases to trimming and J lost 7 bases; unmatched junction nucleotides: 3. Methods used by the authors: How many nucleated cells were present was estimated from reference gene primer amplification. Data came from immunoSEQ multiplex PCR; TCRdb stores just in-frame clones and leaves some out. D and trimming were read from the DNA, whereas the V and J calls and clone size are those reported in that table. The top ten clones hold approximately 3.4% of a sample with over 85,000 clones, approximately 90% of them seen once.

The sequenced sample consisted of peripheral blood. This receptor was obtained from a woman between 45 and 65 years old with acute or convalescent COVID-19. This chain uses TRBV24-1 with TRBJ1-5; 7 bases are shared with TRBD1. This CDR3 reads CATSERQGQPQHF. The CDR3, as DNA: TGTGCCACCAGTGAACGACAGGGCCAGCCCCAGCATTTT.